This T cell receptor (beta chain) was observed in a study of control samples from healthy donors and cancer patients (dated by TCRdb to the early 2020s). From the cysteine up to the phenylalanine, the CDR3 has a length of 15 residues. The entry retains the CDR3 DNA only, 45 bases that are in frame from base 1. A distance of 15 bases separates the germline ends of V and J, which lose 0 bases and 8 bases respectively. For CDR1 and CDR2, the germline V gene lists MRHNA and SNTAGT. This clone was seen only a few times. No cognate antigen has been identified for it. Base-call qualities are not available, and no considerably larger clone is one nucleotide away. Library creation used the immunoSEQ multiplex PCR assay. This is the immuneACCESS table as TCRdb keeps it, with only in-frame sequences that have V and J called. A part of the clones is gone; compared with another copy, unresolved V genes explain less than half, and the rest is unexplained. The sample table shows 120,000 to 150,000 clones, and 75% to 90% are seen once. Of the sample, roughly 5% is held by the ten largest clones.

Sequenced material: blood. This TCR came from a man aged 30 to 39 in good health. This sequence uses TRBV6-4 and TRBJ2-3, with the D gene tentatively TRBD1 or TRBD2, based on 5 matching bases in each. The DNA sequence is TGTGCCAGCAGTGACTCGCCCGGGGAAGGGGCTACGCAGTATTTT. Its protein reads: CASSDSPGEGATQYF.